The source of this T cell receptor beta chain is a study of CD8 T cells in Susac syndrome. Study as a whole: Patients with Susac syndrome, at blood draw, were therapy-naive, on corticosteroids, or on intravenous immunoglobulin alone.

As to this clonotype: What it recognizes is unknown.

The authors reverse transcribed roughly 0.5 to 1 ug RNA with random hexamers. TCRdb used MiXCR to reprocess the immunoSEQ multiplex PCR reads, holding one entry per CDR3 protein. The top ten clones hold around 0.41% of a sample with 84,000 or so distinct CDR3 sequences, roughly 96% of them seen once. Study-level results: CD8+ clonal expansion in Susac was maximal in TEMRA cells and in active patients.

Sequencing of TCR beta was undertaken in CD8+ and CD4+ T cells derived from blood. Negative isolation yielded the CD8+ and CD4+ T cells, while FACS enriched the TEMRA cells. Material for sequencing was CD8+ T cells from PBMCs. The TCR originated in a human donor with Susac syndrome.

The CDR3 DNA follows: TGCGCCAGCAGCTCTACAGGGATCTCTGGGGCCAACGTCCTGACTTTC. This translates into CASSSTGISGANVLTF. The J gene is TRBJ2-6, the V gene TRBV5-1; D may be TRBD1 (6 bases). Per germline, CDR1 SGHRS and CDR2 YFSETQ. The ends were cut back, 3 bases at V and 0 bases at J, with 10 bases in the middle. This CDR3 is built from 16 residues.